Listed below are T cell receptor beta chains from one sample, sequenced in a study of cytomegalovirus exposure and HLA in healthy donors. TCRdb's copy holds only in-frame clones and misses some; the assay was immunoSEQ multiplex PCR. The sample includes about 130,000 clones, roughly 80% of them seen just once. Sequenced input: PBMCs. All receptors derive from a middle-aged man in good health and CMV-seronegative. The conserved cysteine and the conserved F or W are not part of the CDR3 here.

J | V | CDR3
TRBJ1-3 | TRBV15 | ATSRGGRAGNTIY
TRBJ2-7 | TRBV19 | ASSPGLRGYEQY
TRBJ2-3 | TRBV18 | ASSPGAGRIDTQY
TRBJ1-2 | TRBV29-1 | SVEGQGVYGYT
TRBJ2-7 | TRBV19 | ASSIDSSYEQY
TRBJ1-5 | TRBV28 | ASSSQGSNQPQH
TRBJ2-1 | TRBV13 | ASSYLSGTVYNEQF
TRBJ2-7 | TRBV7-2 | ASSPWTGGYEQY
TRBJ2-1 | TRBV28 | ASSSGTKATPYNEQF
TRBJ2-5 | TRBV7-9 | ASSLASRQGKQETQY
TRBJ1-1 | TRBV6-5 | ASSPPGSMNTEAF
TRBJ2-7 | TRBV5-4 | ASSFADSSYEQY
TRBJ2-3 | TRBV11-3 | ASSLKGTTVGTDTQY
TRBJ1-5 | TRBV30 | AWNKDSRNQPQH